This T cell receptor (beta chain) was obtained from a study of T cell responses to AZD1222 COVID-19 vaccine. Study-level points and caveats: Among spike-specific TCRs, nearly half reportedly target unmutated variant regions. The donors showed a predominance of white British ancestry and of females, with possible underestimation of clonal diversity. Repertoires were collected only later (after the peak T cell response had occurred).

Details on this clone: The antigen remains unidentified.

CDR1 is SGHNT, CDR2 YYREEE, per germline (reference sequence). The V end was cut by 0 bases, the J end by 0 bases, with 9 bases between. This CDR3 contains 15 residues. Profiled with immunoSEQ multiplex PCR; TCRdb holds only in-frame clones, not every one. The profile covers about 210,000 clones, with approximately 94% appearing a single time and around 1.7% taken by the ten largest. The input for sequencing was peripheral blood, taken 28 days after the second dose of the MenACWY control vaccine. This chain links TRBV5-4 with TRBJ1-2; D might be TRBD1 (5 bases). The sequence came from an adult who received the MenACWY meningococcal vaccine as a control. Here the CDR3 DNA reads TGTGCCAGCAGCTTGGAGGGGTCCTCTAACTATGGCTACACCTTC. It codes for CASSLEGSSNYGYTF.